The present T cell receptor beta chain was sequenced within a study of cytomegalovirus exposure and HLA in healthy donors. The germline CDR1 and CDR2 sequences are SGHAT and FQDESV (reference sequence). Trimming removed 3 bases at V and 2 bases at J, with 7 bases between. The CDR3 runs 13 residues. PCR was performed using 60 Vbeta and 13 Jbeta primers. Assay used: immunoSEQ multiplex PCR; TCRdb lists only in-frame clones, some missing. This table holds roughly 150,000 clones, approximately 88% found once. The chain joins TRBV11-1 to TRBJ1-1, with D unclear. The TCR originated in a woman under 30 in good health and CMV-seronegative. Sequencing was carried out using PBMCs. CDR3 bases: TGTGCCAGCAGCTTTCAGGCTAACACTGAAGCTTTCTTT. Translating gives CASSFQANTEAFF.